This T cell receptor beta chain is from a study of cytomegalovirus exposure and HLA in healthy donors. Whole-study context: There were tens of millions of unique TCRs (from HLA-typed donors) in an early data release.

It was with 60 Vbeta and 13 Jbeta primers that the PCR ran. This table comes from immunoSEQ multiplex PCR, and its TCRdb copy is limited to in-frame clones, with some not included. Among over 95,000 clones listed, roughly 80% were seen once. Worth noting for this clone: Its cognate antigen is unknown.

Study-level findings and limits: Fewer N-insertions (relative to the approximately 670-donor mean) were reportedly seen in an Asian-associated ancestry cluster in a later analysis.

Germline V gene sequence: CDR1 SQVTM, CDR2 ANQGSEA. V lost 7 bases and J lost 2, with 13 bases in between. The CDR3 is 13 residues long. The J gene is TRBJ2-3, the V gene TRBV29-1, with a weak D call TRBD2 (6 bases). The sequenced sample consisted of PBMCs. The source is a female donor in good health and CMV-seronegative. In nucleotides, the CDR3 is TGCAGCGCTGACGGACTACACACAGATACGCAGTATTTT. Translating it yields CSADGLHTDTQYF.